This TCR beta chain was obtained from a study of blood T cell repertoires in COVID-19. This clone was found a few times. In the original processing: For nucleated cells, counts were estimated from reference gene primer amplification. TCRdb keeps only in-frame clones here, not all; method: immunoSEQ multiplex PCR. V, J and clone size are those of that table, while D and trimming were read from the DNA. Of roughly 80,000 clones listed, over 75% are singletons. Sequenced: peripheral blood. The clonotype comes from a human donor in a cohort sampled during active COVID-19.

In DNA form, the CDR3 reads TGCAGTGCTAGCCCTAGCAAAGAGCAGTACTTC. Protein product: CSASPSKEQYF. V is TRBV20-1 and J is TRBJ2-7, with a weak D call TRBD2 (5 bases). Trimming took 3 bases from V and 7 from J, leaving 10 bases between them. The CDR3 is 11 residues long. CDR1 is DFQATT and CDR2 is SNEGSKA in the germline V gene (reference sequence).